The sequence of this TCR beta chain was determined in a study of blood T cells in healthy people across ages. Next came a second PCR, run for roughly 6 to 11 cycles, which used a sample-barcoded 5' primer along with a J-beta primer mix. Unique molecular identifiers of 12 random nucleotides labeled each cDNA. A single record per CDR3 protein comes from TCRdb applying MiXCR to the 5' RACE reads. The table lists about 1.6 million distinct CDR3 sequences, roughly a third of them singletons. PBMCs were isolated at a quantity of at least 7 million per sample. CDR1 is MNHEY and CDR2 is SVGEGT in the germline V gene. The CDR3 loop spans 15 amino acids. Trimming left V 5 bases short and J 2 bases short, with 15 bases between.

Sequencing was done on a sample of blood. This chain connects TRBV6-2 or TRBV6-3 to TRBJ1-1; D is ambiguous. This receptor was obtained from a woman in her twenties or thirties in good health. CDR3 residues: CASSPGRTRNTEAFF. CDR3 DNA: TGTGCCAGCAGTCCAGGACGGACTCGAAACACTGAAGCTTTCTTT.